This T cell receptor beta chain came from a study of response to subunit inactivated influenza vaccine. TCRdb redid the calling of the RT-PCR reads with MiXCR, one entry per CDR3 protein. This table has 450,000 to 600,000 distinct CDR3 sequences, about 15% appearing once. The study's findings and limits: There was a suggestion from the authors that each seasonal influenza vaccination recruits few new T cells.

Germline CDR1 GTSNPN, CDR2 SVGIG (reference sequence). J lost 3 bases, V lost 3 bases, and 11 bases had no gene match. The CDR3 is made up of 15 amino acids. This clonotype came up a few times. Its cognate antigen is unknown. The TCR comes from a man aged 45 to 75 who received an inactivated influenza vaccine. The J gene is TRBJ2-7, the V gene TRBV30, with 7 bases identical to TRBD1. This sample comprised CD4+ T cells sorted from PBMCs, obtained less than 25 months after vaccination. CDR3 coding DNA: TGTGCCTGGAGCGCCGGGCAGGGGGTAGTCTACGAGCAGTACTTC. The encoded protein is CAWSAGQGVVYEQYF.